This note documents a single TCR beta chain sequence. In the study's own analysis: Nucleated cell counts were estimated from reference gene primer amplification. TCRdb's copy holds only in-frame clones and misses some; the assay was immunoSEQ multiplex PCR. The DNA was the basis for D and trimming; V, J and clone size are from that table. The table records over 200,000 clones, over 80% of them present only once. These data belong to a study of blood T cell repertoires in COVID-19. Study at large: Sites across the United States, Italy and Spain contributed samples from acute and convalescent COVID-19. Sample material is recorded as cDNA or gDNA derived from T cells, B-cell-depleted T cells, or PBMCs.

The receptor's source is a human donor in a cohort sampled during active COVID-19. The sequencing input was peripheral blood.

The CDR3 spells CSVEDRRTGLADTQYF. In nucleotides, the CDR3 is TGCAGCGTTGAAGATCGTCGGACAGGTCTCGCAGATACGCAGTATTTT. The V gene is TRBV29-1, the J gene TRBJ2-3, with TRBD1 matching 7 bases. CDR1 and CDR2 from the germline V gene are SQVTM and ANQGSEA. V gave up 0 bases and J gave up 4 bases; unmatched junction bases: 10. This CDR3 spans 16 amino acids.